Listed here are 16 T cell receptor beta chains from one sample, sequenced in a study of T cell repertoires in cytomegalovirus infection. MiXCR, applied by TCRdb to the reads, yields one record per CDR3 protein. The table shows approximately 730,000 distinct CDR3 sequences, with around 35% occurring only once. Their specific antigens are unknown. This material consisted of cultured PBMCs, taken from culture after CMV antigen stimulation. Receptors were obtained from a human donor in good health (CMV status not recorded). Some clones in this sample may be carry-over from other donors' samples.

The gene calls are TRBV19 and TRBJ2-6; D uncertain. V gave up 6 bases and J gave up 13 bases, with 16 bases separating them. The CDR3 has 13 amino acids. Germline V lookup: CDR1 LNHDA, CDR2 SQIVND (reference sequence). CDR3 loop: CASRGPDGPVLTF. The DNA of the CDR3 is TGTGCCAGTAGGGGCCCTGACGGGCCAGTCCTGACTTTC.

Many counts were recorded for this clonotype. The gene calls are TRBV7-2 and TRBJ1-1, with unresolved D. From germline, CDR1 is SGHTA and CDR2 FQGNSA. CDR3 length: 11 residues. V lost 1 base and J 8 bases, leaving 5 bases between the germline ends. As DNA, the CDR3 is TGTGCCAGCAGCTTAGAGAACGAAGCTTTCTTT. Residues: CASSLENEAFF.

V and J are TRBV12-3 or TRBV12-4 and TRBJ2-7, with D perhaps TRBD1 (6 bases). V lost 8 bases and J 3 bases, leaving 17 bases between the germline ends. The CDR3 sequence is 14 residues long. Here the CDR3 DNA reads TGTGCCAGCGGACCGGACAGAGAGCTCTACGAGCAGTACTTC. It specifies CASGPDRELYEQYF.

This clonotype was seen ten or more times. The J gene is TRBJ2-7, the V gene TRBV6-1, with 9 bases matching TRBD1. V shed 6 bases and J 2 bases; nucleotides not matched to a gene: 11. The CDR3 runs to 16 residues. Germline CDR1 MNHNS, CDR2 SASEGT. CDR3 residues: CASRTTRDRDPYEQYF. The CDR3 DNA follows: TGTGCCAGCAGAACTACCCGGGACAGGGACCCCTACGAGCAGTACTTC.

This clonotype has only a few counts. This sequence joins TRBV7-6 and TRBJ2-1, with 8 bases lining up with TRBD2. There are 10 residues in the CDR3. Germline values: CDR1 SGHVS, CDR2 FNYEAQ. V shed 8 bases, J shed 15 bases, and the junction held 6 bases outside the gene matches. CDR3 region: CASGSGGWFF. The DNA for the CDR3 is TGTGCCAGCGGTTCGGGGGGGTGGTTCTTC.

The rearrangement uses TRBV10-2 and TRBJ2-1; D perhaps matches TRBD2 (6 bases). The CDR3 sequence is 18 residues long. CDR1 WSHSY and CDR2 SAAADI come from the germline V gene. The V gene lost 4 bases and the J gene lost 6 bases, with 25 bases spanning the gap. The CDR3 reads CASSGPIEMGGLGNEQFF. The CDR3 DNA sequence: TGCGCCAGCAGTGGACCTATAGAGATGGGGGGTTTGGGCAATGAGCAGTTCTTC.

V usage is TRBV20-1 and J usage is TRBJ2-2, with TRBD2 matching over 7 bases. Losses at the gene ends were 6 bases for V and 0 bases for J; bases not matched to a gene: 7. The germline V gene encodes CDR1 DFQATT and CDR2 SNEGSKA (reference sequence). The CDR3 length is 15 residues. CDR3 sequence: CSATKTSANTGELFF. The CDR3 DNA reads TGCAGTGCCACCAAAACTAGCGCGAACACCGGGGAGCTGTTTTTT.

This clonotype was detected a few times. This rearrangement joins TRBV7-8 to TRBJ1-6, with D possibly TRBD1 on 6 matching bases. CDR1 SGHVS and CDR2 FQNEAQ come from the germline V gene. V lost 5 bases to trimming and J lost 15 bases, with 17 bases between them. This CDR3 comprises 13 residues. The CDR3 sequence: CASSPPDRSLLHF. Written as DNA, the CDR3 is TGTGCCAGCAGCCCTCCGGACAGATCGCTCCTCCACTTT.

V is TRBV24-1 and J is TRBJ2-3; D is perhaps TRBD2 (6 bases). Germline V gives CDR1 KGHDR, CDR2 SFDVKD. The CDR3 is 17 residues long. With 2 bases removed from V and 2 bases from J, the gap between germline ends came to 16 bases. The CDR3 reads CATSDSWAGSPTDTQYF. Written as DNA, the CDR3 is TGTGCCACCAGTGATTCGTGGGCGGGGTCCCCCACAGATACGCAGTATTTT.

This rearrangement joins TRBV5-4 to TRBJ1-1; D gene uncertain. Trimming left V 2 bases short and J 1 base short, with 18 bases between. In germline, CDR1 is SGHNT, CDR2 YYREEE (reference sequence). The CDR3 is made up of 17 amino acids. CDR3 coding DNA: TGTGCCAGCAGCTTCTTACGGACGCGAGGACCGAACACTGAAGCTTTCTTT. Translation gives CASSFLRTRGPNTEAFF.

This clonotype was seen a handful of times. This sequence joins TRBV7-9 and TRBJ2-7; D gene uncertain. The CDR3 consists of 14 residues. Germline CDR1 is SEHNR and CDR2 is FQNEAQ (reference sequence). V was clipped by 5 bases and J by 2 bases, with 13 bases between them. CDR3 loop: CASSPLQRTYEQYF. The CDR3 nucleotides are TGTGCCAGCAGCCCCCTTCAGAGGACCTACGAGCAGTACTTC.

This chain connects TRBV18 to TRBJ1-1, with D hard to call. The CDR3 is 14 amino acids. Trimming left V 4 bases short and J 1 base short, with 10 bases between. CDR1 is KGHSH and CDR2 is LQKENI in the germline V gene. DNA for the CDR3: TGTGCCAGCTCACTCGAGAACTCGAACACTGAAGCTTTCTTT. This codes for CASSLENSNTEAFF.

The chain uses TRBV12-3 or TRBV12-4 and TRBJ2-7, with D hard to call. V was trimmed by 5 bases and J by 6 bases, leaving 8 bases between them. The CDR3 is made up of 11 amino acids. DNA of the CDR3: TGTGCCAGCAGTCCGCTTCCCGAGCAGTACTTC. Amino acids: CASSPLPEQYF.

Comments on this clonotype: It may be a read error: a sequence one base away is much more abundant. The J gene is TRBJ1-1, the V gene TRBV12-3 or TRBV12-4; 7 nucleotides line up with TRBD1. With 6 bases clipped from V and 9 bases from J, the junction kept 4 bases outside the gene matches. The CDR3 runs 11 residues. The CDR3 nucleotides are TGTGCCAGCAGCCTGGGACAGAAAGCTTTCTTT. It translates to CASSLGQKAFF.

There are a few counts of this clonotype. The rearrangement joins TRBV27 to TRBJ2-2, with unresolved D. CDR3 size: 11 residues. Between the trimmed V and J ends, which lost 8 bases and 3 bases, there was a span of 4 bases. The germline gives CDR1 MNHEY, CDR2 SMNVEV (reference sequence). The CDR3 coding sequence is TGTGCCAGCGGGTACACCGGGGAGCTGTTTTTT. This codes for CASGYTGELFF.

This clonotype was counted between two and nine times. The gene calls are TRBV7-8 and TRBJ2-5; 7 bases map to TRBD2. Per germline, CDR1 SGHVS and CDR2 FQNEAQ. CDR3 length equals 17 residues. The J segment lost 4 bases and the V segment lost 2 bases, leaving 13 bases of the junction unmatched. The CDR3 sequence: CASSLPHYGGEGETQYF. The CDR3 coding sequence is TGTGCCAGCAGCTTACCCCACTATGGGGGGGAGGGAGAGACCCAGTACTTC.